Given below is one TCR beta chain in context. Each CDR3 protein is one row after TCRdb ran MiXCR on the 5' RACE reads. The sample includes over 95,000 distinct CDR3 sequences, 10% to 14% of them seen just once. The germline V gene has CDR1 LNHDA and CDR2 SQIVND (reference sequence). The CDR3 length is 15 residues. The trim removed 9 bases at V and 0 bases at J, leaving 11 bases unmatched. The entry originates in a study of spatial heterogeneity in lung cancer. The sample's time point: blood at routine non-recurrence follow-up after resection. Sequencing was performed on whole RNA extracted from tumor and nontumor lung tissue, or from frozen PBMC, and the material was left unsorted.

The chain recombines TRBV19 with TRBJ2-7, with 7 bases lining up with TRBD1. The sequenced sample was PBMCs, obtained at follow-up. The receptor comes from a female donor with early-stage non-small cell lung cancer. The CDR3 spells CASQAGTDSSYEQYF. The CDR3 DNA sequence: TGTGCCAGCCAGGCCGGGACAGACAGCTCCTACGAGCAGTACTTC.